This TCR beta chain comes out of a study of cytomegalovirus exposure and HLA in healthy donors. The wider study: As released early, the data held 70 million to 95 million unique TCRs from HLA-typed donors.

PCR primers comprised 60 Vbeta and 13 Jbeta primers. Some clones are missing from TCRdb's copy, which holds only in-frame ones; the method was immunoSEQ multiplex PCR. The sample table includes about 50,000 clones. Unmatched junction bases numbered 5, after V lost 4 bases and J lost 8 bases. Germline V gene lookup returns CDR1 MDHEN and CDR2 SYDVKM. The CDR3 has 13 amino acids. What was sequenced was PBMCs. J is TRBJ1-2 and V is TRBV28; 9 bases align to TRBD1. The clonotype was recovered from a man aged 18 to 30 in good health and CMV-seropositive. The CDR3 DNA is TGTGCCAGCAGTTCACAGGGGGCGAGAGGCTACACCTTC. Translating gives CASSSQGARGYTF.